This T cell receptor beta chain was profiled in a study of CD8 T cells in Susac syndrome. General study results and limits: The study recognized that its TCR sequencing and HLA analysis covered a relatively small number of individuals.

Trimming shortened V by 8 bases and J by 0 bases, and 8 bases separated the two germline ends. From germline, CDR1 is MNHEY and CDR2 SMNVEV (reference sequence). This CDR3 is 13 amino acids long. About 0.5 to 1 ug RNA was reverse transcribed with random hexamers. Multiplex immunoSEQ PCR targeted 54 Vbeta and 13 Jbeta TCR beta segments. TCRdb re-called the immunoSEQ multiplex PCR reads through MiXCR, storing one row per CDR3 protein. The sample records approximately 160,000 distinct CDR3 sequences, approximately 93% being singletons. CD8+ and CD4+ T cells from blood underwent TCR beta sequencing, which was carried out in a high-throughput format. Each multiple sclerosis control was a treatment-naive patient with relapsing-remitting disease that was either stable or active. This clonotype appeared once. What it binds is unknown.

The clonotype was recovered from a human donor with multiple sclerosis. The genes are TRBV27 and TRBJ2-4; D not certain. Sequenced input: CD4+ T cells from PBMCs. This CDR3 is CASRLLAKNIQYF. The CDR3 DNA is TGTGCCAGCCGGCTCCTAGCCAAAAACATTCAGTACTTC.